Listed here are 17 T cell receptor beta chains from one sample, sequenced in a study of radiotherapy plus CTLA-4 blockade in lung cancer. Here immunoSEQ multiplex PCR was the method, and the copy in TCRdb shows in-frame clones only, minus some. The table includes fewer than 100,000 clones, 60% to 85% detected once. The source material was peripheral blood, sampled from a patient treated with radiotherapy plus ipilimumab. These receptors were collected from a human donor with non-small cell lung cancer whose response to radiotherapy plus ipilimumab could not be evaluated. Some clones in this sample may be carry-over from other donors' samples.

This chain links TRBV6-1 with TRBJ1-1; 7 positions agree with TRBD1. Germline CDR1 is MNHNS and CDR2 is SASEGT. The V segment lost 4 bases and the J segment 4 bases; nucleotides outside the gene matches: 15. The CDR3 loop spans 17 amino acids. The CDR3 region is CASSVRQGALKGTEAFF. Here the CDR3 DNA reads TGTGCCAGCAGTGTTCGACAGGGCGCCTTAAAGGGCACTGAAGCTTTCTTT.

The genes are TRBV4-2 and TRBJ2-1; D is perhaps TRBD2 (6 bases). The CDR3 is 15 residues long. V shed 1 base and J shed 10 bases, with 17 bases lying between them. Germline CDR1 reads LGHNA; CDR2 reads YNFKEQ. CDR3 residues: CASSQVGGIGREQFF. CDR3 bases: TGTGCCAGCAGCCAAGTTGGGGGGATTGGGCGGGAGCAGTTCTTC.

The chain has TRBV6-5 and TRBJ2-1, with unresolved D. V shed 6 bases and J shed 2 bases, with 14 bases lying between them. This CDR3 comprises 15 residues. Per the germline V gene, CDR1 is MNHEY and CDR2 is SVGAGI. The CDR3 reads CASSRKIGPYNEQFF. The CDR3 DNA follows: TGTGCCAGCAGCCGCAAGATTGGCCCCTACAATGAGCAGTTCTTC.

The rearrangement links TRBV29-1 to TRBJ1-1; D is unclear. The ends were cut back, 3 bases at V and 4 bases at J, with 9 bases in the middle. The CDR3 sequence is 12 residues long. Germline lookup yields CDR1 SQVTM and CDR2 ANQGSEA. CDR3 region: CSVDQRATEAFF. For the CDR3, the DNA is TGCAGCGTTGATCAAAGAGCCACTGAAGCTTTCTTT.

This clone was counted a few times. The chain is built from TRBV28 and TRBJ1-1; 9 bases line up with TRBD1. The germline V gene has CDR1 MDHEN and CDR2 SYDVKM. J was trimmed by 8 bases and V by 5 bases; bases with no gene match: 6. The CDR3 is made up of 13 amino acids. The CDR3 bases are TGTGCCAGCAGTGGGACAGGGTTAAGGGAAGCTTTCTTT. It is translated as CASSGTGLREAFF.

The chain has TRBV18 and TRBJ2-1, with D unclear. The CDR3 totals 15 residues. Germline V CDR1 and CDR2: KGHSH, LQKENI. V was cut by 5 bases and J by 0 bases, with 11 bases left in between. CDR3 loop: CASSSGPSSYNEQFF. For the CDR3, the DNA is TGTGCCAGCTCATCTGGGCCATCCTCCTACAATGAGCAGTTCTTC.

The gene calls are TRBV27 and TRBJ1-3, with D maybe TRBD1 (6 bases). The V end lost 5 bases, the J end lost 3 bases, and 11 bases lay between the germline ends. This CDR3 comprises 14 residues. From germline, CDR1 is MNHEY and CDR2 SMNVEV (reference sequence). In DNA, the CDR3 is TGTGCCAGCAGTGACAGGTTGCTTGGAAACACCATATATTTT. Its translation is CASSDRLLGNTIYF.

A few counts support this clone. The chain has TRBV28 and TRBJ2-7, with D perhaps TRBD1 (5 bases). Germline V gives CDR1 MDHEN, CDR2 SYDVKM. The CDR3 contains 12 residues. With 6 bases removed from V and 3 bases from J, the gap between germline ends came to 9 bases. The CDR3 sequence is CASRLTVYEQYF. The CDR3 DNA reads as TGTGCCAGCAGACTGACAGTCTACGAGCAGTACTTC.

To note about this clone: An end of the junction differs from the germline gene, which may be a read error. The chain combines TRBV11-3 with TRBJ1-1, with D tentatively TRBD1 (6 bases). CDR1 is SGHNT and CDR2 is YENEEA in the germline V gene. The CDR3 is 11 amino acids. CDR3 coding DNA: TGCCGAGGGGGAAGGGAAGACGAAGCTTTCTTT. Translating gives CRGGREDEAFF.

The chain combines TRBV21-1 with TRBJ2-3; the DNA was not used to check the table's D call, TRBD1. TRBV21-1 is a pseudogene segment. This CDR3 has 17 amino acids. CDR3 region: CASSKERRDSRGDTQYF. For the CDR3, the DNA is TGTGCCAGCAGCAAAGAGAGGCGGGACAGCCGCGGGGATACGCAGTATTTT.

This clone was recorded once. The chain couples TRBV10-3 to TRBJ1-1; D gene uncertain. Trimming left V 7 bases short and J 1 base short, with 10 bases between. CDR3 length: 13 amino acids. The germline V gene has CDR1 ENHRY and CDR2 SYGVKD. The CDR3 DNA sequence: TGTGCCATCATGGAAAGAGGGAACACTGAAGCTTTCTTT. Residues: CAIMERGNTEAFF.

The chain couples TRBV19 to TRBJ2-5; 8 nucleotides align to TRBD1. The J segment lost 5 bases and the V segment lost 5 bases, leaving 10 bases of the junction unmatched. This CDR3 has 15 amino acids. The germline V gene has CDR1 LNHDA and CDR2 SQIVND (reference sequence). The CDR3 nucleotides are TGTGCCAGTAGTGGGAGGACAGGGAGAGGGGAGACCCAGTACTTC. Translated, it gives CASSGRTGRGETQYF.

The chain is built from TRBV6-5 and TRBJ1-1; D is perhaps TRBD1 (5 bases). This CDR3 region has 12 residues. V lost 4 bases and J lost 7, with 10 bases in between. Germline V CDR1 and CDR2: MNHEY, SVGAGI. The CDR3 DNA is TGTGCCAGCAGTTCCGCGGGACTTGAAGCTTTCTTT. This codes for CASSSAGLEAFF.

The chain links TRBV5-4 to TRBJ2-3, with D maybe TRBD2 (6 bases). Germline CDR1 and CDR2: SGHNT and YYREEE (reference sequence). The ends were cut back, 4 bases at V and 0 bases at J, with 12 bases in the middle. This CDR3 region has 15 residues. The CDR3 bases are TGTGCCAGCAGCCTGGACTATTCTAGCACAGATACGCAGTATTTT. Encoded protein: CASSLDYSSTDTQYF.

V and J are TRBV7-9 and TRBJ2-1; 14 positions match TRBD2. There are 18 residues in the CDR3. Germline-derived CDR1 and CDR2 are SEHNR and FQNEAQ (reference sequence). The ends lost 5 bases at V and 8 bases at J; junction bases unmatched: 14. CDR3 DNA sequence: TGTGCCAGCAGCCCCCAAGTGGGACTAGCGGGGGTATGGGATGAGCAGTTCTTC. Protein sequence: CASSPQVGLAGVWDEQFF.

The V call is TRBV28, the J call TRBJ2-1; 9 nucleotides align to TRBD1. Germline assignment: CDR1 MDHEN and CDR2 SYDVKM. The CDR3 is made up of 15 amino acids. J was trimmed by 8 bases and V by 5 bases; bases with no gene match: 10. The CDR3 spells CASSPGGQGTDEQFF. DNA for the CDR3: TGTGCCAGCAGTCCAGGGGGACAGGGTACAGATGAGCAGTTCTTC.

The V and J genes are TRBV19 and TRBJ1-1; weak D call: TRBD1 (6 bases). Germline V gene sequence: CDR1 LNHDA, CDR2 SQIVND (reference sequence). The CDR3 runs 17 residues. The V gene lost 4 bases and the J gene lost 0 bases, with 18 bases spanning the gap. Written as DNA, the CDR3 is TGTGCCAGTAGTAAGGGGGGGGGCGCAGGAATGAACACTGAAGCTTTCTTT. Protein: CASSKGGGAGMNTEAFF.